This TCR beta chain was sequenced for a study of CD8 T cells in Susac syndrome. RNA in amounts of roughly 0.5 to 1 ug was reverse transcribed with random hexamers. TCRdb ran MiXCR on the immunoSEQ multiplex PCR reads and lists one entry per CDR3 protein. The sample consists of under 200,000 distinct CDR3 sequences, 85% to 95% of them appearing once. This receptor was obtained from a human donor in good health. Sequencing was carried out using CD4+ T cells from PBMCs.

The CDR3 DNA follows: TGCAGCGTTGAACAGGGCAGTCTCTATGGCTACACCTTC. Translation gives CSVEQGSLYGYTF. The V and J genes are TRBV29-1 and TRBJ1-2, with D possibly matching TRBD1 (5 bases). Looked up from germline, CDR1 is SQVTM and CDR2 is ANQGSEA. V dropped 2 bases and J dropped 4 bases, with 11 bases sitting between them. The CDR3 consists of 13 residues.